This T cell receptor beta chain was identified during a study of spatial heterogeneity in lung cancer. Whole-study context: Raw reads contained each unique TCR and UMI combination more than ten times on average.

Each CDR3 protein is one row after TCRdb ran MiXCR on the 5' RACE reads. The sample contains about 27,000 distinct CDR3 sequences, 7.1% of which appear only once. V shed 4 bases, J shed 0 bases, and the junction held 8 bases outside the gene matches. The CDR3 contains 16 residues. In germline, CDR1 is SGHNT, CDR2 YENEEA. Time point denoted: sample taken at primary tumor resection. TCRs were sequenced from unsorted whole RNA of tumor, nontumor lung or PBMC. Study-wide findings and caveats: The study estimated around 6.5% alpha and roughly 14% beta chain coverage of tumor T cells. Mutation counts in tumors were tracked by counts of expanded intratumoral alpha and beta TCRs.

This clonotype came up many times. Antigen specificity is unknown. The sequence was collected from a male donor with early-stage non-small cell lung cancer. This sequence joins TRBV11-3 and TRBJ2-5; 7 nucleotides line up with TRBD1. The sequences come from lung tumor tissue, collected at surgery. Written as DNA, the CDR3 is TGTGCCAGCAGCTCCGGGCTGGGACAGTACCAAGAGACCCAGTACTTC. Protein product: CASSSGLGQYQETQYF.